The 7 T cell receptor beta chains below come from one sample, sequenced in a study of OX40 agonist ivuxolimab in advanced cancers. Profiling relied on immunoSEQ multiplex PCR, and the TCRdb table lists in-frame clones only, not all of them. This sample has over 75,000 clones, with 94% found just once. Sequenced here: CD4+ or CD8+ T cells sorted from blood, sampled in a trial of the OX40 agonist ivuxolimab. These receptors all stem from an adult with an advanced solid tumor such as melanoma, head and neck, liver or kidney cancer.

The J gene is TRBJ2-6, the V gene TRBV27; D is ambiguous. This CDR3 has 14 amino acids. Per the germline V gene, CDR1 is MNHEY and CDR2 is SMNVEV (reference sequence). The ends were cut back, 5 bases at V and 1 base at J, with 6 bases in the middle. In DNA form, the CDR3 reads TGTGCCAGCAGTCTTTTTTCTGGGGCCAACGTCCTGACTTTC. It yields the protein CASSLFSGANVLTF.

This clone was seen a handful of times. The CDR3 loop is CASSPGQIGPEAFF. The CDR3 coding sequence is TGTGCCAGCAGTCCGGGACAGATAGGCCCAGAGGCTTTCTTT. This chain uses TRBV6-1 with TRBJ1-1; the match to TRBD1 covers 7 bases. The germline V gene encodes CDR1 MNHNS and CDR2 SASEGT. The CDR3 sequence is 14 residues long. J gave up 11 bases and V 5 bases, and 14 bases lay outside the gene matches.

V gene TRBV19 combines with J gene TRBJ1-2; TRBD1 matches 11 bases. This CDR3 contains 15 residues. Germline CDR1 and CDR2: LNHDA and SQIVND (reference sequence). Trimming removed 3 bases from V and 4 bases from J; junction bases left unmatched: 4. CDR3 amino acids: CASSIGQGATYGYTF. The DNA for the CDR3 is TGTGCCAGTAGTATCGGACAGGGGGCAACCTATGGCTACACCTTC.

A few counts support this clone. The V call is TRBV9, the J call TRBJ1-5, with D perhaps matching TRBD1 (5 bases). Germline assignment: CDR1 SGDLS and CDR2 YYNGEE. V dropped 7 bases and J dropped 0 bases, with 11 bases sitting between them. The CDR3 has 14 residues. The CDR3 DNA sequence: TGTGCCAGCTCCTCCGGGACTAGCAATCAGCCCCAGCATTTT. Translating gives CASSSGTSNQPQHF.

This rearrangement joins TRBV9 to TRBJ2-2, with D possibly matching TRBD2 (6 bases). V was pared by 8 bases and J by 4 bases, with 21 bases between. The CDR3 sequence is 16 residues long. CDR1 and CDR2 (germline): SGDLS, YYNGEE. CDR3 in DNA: TGTGCCAGGGGGGAACACCGGGACTTGAGCACCGGGGAGCTGTTTTTT. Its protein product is CARGEHRDLSTGELFF.

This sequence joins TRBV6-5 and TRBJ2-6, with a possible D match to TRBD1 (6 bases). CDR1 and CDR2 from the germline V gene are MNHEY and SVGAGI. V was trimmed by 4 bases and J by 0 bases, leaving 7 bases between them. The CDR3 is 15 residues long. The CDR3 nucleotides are TGTGCCAGCAGTTCGACAGGCTCTGGGGCCAACGTCCTGACTTTC. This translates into CASSSTGSGANVLTF.

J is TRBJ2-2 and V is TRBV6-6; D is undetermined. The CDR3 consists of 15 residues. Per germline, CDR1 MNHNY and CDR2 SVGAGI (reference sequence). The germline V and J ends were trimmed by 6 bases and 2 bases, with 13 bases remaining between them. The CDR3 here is CASSPRASNTGELFF. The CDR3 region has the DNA TGTGCCAGCAGCCCTAGGGCCTCTAACACCGGGGAGCTGTTTTTT.